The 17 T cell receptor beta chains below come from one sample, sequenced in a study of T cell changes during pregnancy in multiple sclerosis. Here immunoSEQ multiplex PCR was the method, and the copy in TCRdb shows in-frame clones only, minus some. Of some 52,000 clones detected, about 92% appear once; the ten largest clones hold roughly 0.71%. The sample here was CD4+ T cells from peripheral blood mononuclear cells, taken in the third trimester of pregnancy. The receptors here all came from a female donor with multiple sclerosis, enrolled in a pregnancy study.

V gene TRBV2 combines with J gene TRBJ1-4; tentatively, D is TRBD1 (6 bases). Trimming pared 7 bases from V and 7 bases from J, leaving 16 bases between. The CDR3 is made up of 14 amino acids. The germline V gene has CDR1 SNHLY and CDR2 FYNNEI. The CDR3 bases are TGTGCCAGCACCCCTGGCCTCAGGGGTGAAAAACTGTTTTTT. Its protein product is CASTPGLRGEKLFF.

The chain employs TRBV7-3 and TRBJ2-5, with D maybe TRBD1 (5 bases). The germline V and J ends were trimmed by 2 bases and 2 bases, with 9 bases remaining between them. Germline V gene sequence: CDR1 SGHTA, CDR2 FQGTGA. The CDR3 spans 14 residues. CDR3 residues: CASSLGTGQETQYF. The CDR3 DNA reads TGTGCCAGCAGCTTAGGTACAGGACAAGAGACCCAGTACTTC.

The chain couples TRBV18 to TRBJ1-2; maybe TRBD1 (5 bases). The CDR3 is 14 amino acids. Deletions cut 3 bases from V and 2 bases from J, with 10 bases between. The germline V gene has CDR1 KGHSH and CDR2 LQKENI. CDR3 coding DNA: TGTGCCAGCTCACCCTGGGACTCAAACTATGGCTACACCTTC. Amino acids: CASSPWDSNYGYTF.

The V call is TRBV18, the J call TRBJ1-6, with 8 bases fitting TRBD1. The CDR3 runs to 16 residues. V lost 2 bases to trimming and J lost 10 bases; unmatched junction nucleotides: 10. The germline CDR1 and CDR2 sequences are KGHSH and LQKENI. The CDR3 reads CASSPGLQGAGSPLHF. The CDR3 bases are TGTGCCAGCTCACCAGGGCTGCAGGGGGCTGGATCACCCCTCCACTTT. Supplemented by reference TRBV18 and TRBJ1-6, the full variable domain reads NAGVMQNPRHLVRRRGQEARLRCSPMKGHSHVYWYRQLPEEGLKFMVYLQKENIIDESGMPKERFSAEFPKEGPSILRIQQVVRGDSAAYFCASSPGLQGAGSPLHFGNGTRLTVT.

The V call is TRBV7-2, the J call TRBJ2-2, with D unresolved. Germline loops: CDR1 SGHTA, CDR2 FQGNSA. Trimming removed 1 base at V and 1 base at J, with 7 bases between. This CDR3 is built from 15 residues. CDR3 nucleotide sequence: TGTGCCAGCAGCTTAGATTCCAGGAACACCGGGGAGCTGTTTTTT. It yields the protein CASSLDSRNTGELFF.

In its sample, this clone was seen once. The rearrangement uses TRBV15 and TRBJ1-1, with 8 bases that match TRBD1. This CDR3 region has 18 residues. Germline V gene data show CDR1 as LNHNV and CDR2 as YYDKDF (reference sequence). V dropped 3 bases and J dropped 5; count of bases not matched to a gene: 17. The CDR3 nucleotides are TGTGCCACCAGCAGGGAGATACAAGGAGGACAGGGTAAGACTGAAGCTTTCTTT. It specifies CATSREIQGGQGKTEAFF. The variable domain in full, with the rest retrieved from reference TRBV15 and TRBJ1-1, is DAMVIQNPRYQVTQFGKPVTLSCSQTLNHNVMYWYQQKSSQAPKLLFHYYDKDFNNEADTPDNFQSRRPNTSFCFLDIRSPGLGDTAMYLCATSREIQGGQGKTEAFFGQGTRLTVV.

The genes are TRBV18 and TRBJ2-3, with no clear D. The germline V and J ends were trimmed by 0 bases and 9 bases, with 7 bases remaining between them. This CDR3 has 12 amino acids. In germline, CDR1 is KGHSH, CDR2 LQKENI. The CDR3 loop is CASSPPVGTQYF. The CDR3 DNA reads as TGTGCCAGCTCACCACCGGTGGGCACGCAGTATTTT.

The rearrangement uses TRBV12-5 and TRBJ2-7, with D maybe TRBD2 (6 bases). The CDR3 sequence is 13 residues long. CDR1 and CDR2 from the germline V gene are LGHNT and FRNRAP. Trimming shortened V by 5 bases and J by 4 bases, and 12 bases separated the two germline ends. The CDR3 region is CASGKGTGYEQYF. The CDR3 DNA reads TGTGCTAGTGGTAAGGGGACTGGGTACGAGCAGTACTTC.

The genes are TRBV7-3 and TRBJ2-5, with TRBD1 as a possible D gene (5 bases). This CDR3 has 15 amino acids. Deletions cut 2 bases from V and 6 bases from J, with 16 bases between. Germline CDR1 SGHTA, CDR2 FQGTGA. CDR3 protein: CASSLFPEQGKTQYF. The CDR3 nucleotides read TGTGCCAGCAGCTTATTTCCGGAGCAGGGCAAGACCCAGTACTTC. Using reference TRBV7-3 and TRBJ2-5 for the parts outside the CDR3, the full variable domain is GAGVSQTPSNKVTEKGKYVELRCDPISGHTALYWYRQSLGQGPEFLIYFQGTGAADDSGLPNDRFFAVRPEGSVSTLKIQRTERGDSAVYLCASSLFPEQGKTQYFGPGTRLLVL.

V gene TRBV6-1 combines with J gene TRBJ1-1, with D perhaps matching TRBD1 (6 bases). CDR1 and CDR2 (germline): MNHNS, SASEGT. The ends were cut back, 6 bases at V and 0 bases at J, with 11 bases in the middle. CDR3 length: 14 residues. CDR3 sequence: CASSPGALNTEAFF. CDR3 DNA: TGTGCCAGCAGCCCAGGGGCTCTGAACACTGAAGCTTTCTTT.

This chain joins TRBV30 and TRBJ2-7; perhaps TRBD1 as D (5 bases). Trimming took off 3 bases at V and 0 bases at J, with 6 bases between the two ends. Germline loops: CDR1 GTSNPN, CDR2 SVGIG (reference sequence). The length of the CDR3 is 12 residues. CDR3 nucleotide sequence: TGTGCCTGGAGGACAGACTCCTACGAGCAGTACTTC. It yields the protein CAWRTDSYEQYF.

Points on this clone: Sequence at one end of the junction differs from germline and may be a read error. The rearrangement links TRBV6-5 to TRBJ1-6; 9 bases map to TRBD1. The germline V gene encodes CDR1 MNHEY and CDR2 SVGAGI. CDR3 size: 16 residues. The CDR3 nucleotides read TGTGCCAGCGGTTACACCGGGACAGGGAATAATTCACCCCTCCACTTT. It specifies CASGYTGTGNNSPLHF.

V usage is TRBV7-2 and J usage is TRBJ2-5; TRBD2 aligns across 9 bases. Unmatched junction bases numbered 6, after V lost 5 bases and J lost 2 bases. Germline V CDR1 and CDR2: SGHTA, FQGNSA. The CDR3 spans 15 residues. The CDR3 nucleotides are TGTGCCAGCAGCCGTCAAGCGGGGGGTCAAGAGACCCAGTACTTC. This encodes CASSRQAGGQETQYF.

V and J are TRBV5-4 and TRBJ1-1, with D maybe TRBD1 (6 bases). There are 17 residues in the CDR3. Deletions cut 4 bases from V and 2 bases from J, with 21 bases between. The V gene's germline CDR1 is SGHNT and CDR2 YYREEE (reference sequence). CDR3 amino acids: CASSLKFGGAYNTEAFF. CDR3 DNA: TGTGCCAGCAGCCTGAAGTTTGGGGGCGCGTACAACACTGAAGCTTTCTTT.

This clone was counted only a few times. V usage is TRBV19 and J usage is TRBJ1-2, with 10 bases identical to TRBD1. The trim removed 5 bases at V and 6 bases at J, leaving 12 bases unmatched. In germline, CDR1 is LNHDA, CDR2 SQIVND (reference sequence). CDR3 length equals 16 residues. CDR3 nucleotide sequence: TGTGCCAGTAGTCCCCGGAAGGGACAGGGGATCAATGGCTACACCTTC. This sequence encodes CASSPRKGQGINGYTF.

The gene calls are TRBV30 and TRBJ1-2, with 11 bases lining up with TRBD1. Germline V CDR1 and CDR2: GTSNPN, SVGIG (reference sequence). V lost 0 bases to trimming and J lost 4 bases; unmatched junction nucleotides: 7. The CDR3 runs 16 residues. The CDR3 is CAWSVGRTGGFYGYTF. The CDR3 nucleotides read TGTGCCTGGAGTGTAGGGCGGACAGGGGGCTTCTATGGCTACACCTTC.

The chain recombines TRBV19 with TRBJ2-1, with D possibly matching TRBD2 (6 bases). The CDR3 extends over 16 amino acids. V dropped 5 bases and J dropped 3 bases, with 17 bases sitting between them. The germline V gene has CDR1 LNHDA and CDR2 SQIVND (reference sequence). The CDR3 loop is CASSPRDSRFYNEQFF. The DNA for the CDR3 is TGTGCCAGTAGTCCCCGGGACTCCCGTTTCTACAATGAGCAGTTCTTC.